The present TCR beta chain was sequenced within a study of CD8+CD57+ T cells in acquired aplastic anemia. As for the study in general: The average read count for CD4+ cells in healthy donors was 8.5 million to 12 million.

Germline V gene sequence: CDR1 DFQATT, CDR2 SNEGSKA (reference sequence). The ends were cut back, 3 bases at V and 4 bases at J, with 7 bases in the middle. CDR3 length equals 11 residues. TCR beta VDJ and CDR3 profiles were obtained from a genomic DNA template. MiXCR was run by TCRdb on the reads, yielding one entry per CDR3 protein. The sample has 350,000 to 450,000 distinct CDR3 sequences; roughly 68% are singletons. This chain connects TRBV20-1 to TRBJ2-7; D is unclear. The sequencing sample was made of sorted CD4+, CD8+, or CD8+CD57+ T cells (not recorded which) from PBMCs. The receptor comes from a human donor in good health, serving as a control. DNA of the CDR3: TGCAGTGCTAGTGTCGGATACGAGCAGTACTTC. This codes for CSASVGYEQYF.